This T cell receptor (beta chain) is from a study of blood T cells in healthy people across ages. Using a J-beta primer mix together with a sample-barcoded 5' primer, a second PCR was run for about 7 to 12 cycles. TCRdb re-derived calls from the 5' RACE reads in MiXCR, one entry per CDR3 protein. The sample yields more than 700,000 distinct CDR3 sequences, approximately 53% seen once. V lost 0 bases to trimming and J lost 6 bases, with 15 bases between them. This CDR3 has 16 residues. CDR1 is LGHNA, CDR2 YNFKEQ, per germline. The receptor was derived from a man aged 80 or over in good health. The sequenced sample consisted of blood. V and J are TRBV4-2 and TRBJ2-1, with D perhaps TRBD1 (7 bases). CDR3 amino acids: CASSQDQGGDVNEQFF. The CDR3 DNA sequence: TGTGCCAGCAGCCAAGATCAGGGGGGAGATGTCAATGAGCAGTTCTTC.